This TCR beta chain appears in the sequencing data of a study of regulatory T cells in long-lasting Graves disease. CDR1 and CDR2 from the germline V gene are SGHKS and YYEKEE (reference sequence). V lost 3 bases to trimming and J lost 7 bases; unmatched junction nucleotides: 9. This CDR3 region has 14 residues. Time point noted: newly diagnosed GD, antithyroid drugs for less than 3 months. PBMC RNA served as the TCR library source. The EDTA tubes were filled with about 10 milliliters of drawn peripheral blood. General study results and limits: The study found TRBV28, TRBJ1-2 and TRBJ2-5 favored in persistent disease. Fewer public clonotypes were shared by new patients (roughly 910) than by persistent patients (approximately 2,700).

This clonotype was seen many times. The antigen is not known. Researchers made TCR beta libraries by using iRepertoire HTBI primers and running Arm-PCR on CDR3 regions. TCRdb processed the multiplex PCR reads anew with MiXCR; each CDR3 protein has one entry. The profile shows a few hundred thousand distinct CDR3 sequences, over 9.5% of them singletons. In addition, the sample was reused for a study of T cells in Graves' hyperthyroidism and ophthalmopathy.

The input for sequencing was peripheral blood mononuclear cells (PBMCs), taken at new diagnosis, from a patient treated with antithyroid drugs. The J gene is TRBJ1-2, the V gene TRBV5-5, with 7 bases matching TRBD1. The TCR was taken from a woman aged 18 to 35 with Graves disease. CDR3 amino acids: CASSSGGQNIGYTF. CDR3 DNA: TGTGCCAGCAGCTCGGGGGGACAGAACATTGGCTACACCTTC.